These 18 T cell receptor beta chains were all obtained from the same sample, sequenced in a study of blood T cell repertoires in COVID-19. Profiled with immunoSEQ multiplex PCR; TCRdb holds only in-frame clones, not every one. The sample holds tens of thousands of clones, 85% to 90% seen once. The material sequenced was peripheral blood. The origin of the receptors is a human donor in a cohort sampled during active COVID-19.

This clone was seen more than once but under ten times. The chain employs TRBV5-4 and TRBJ2-1; the D gene is possibly TRBD2 (5 bases). V was trimmed by 4 bases and J by 3 bases, leaving 17 bases between them. CDR3 length: 16 amino acids. Germline CDR1 is SGHNT and CDR2 is YYREEE (reference sequence). The CDR3 DNA reads TGTGCCAGCAGCCTGAGGACTTTAACCGACTACAATGAGCAGTTCTTC. Amino acid sequence: CASSLRTLTDYNEQFF.

The V and J genes are TRBV7-9 and TRBJ1-2; 9 nucleotides match TRBD1. Trimming cost V 4 bases and J 6 bases; bases outside gene matches: 12. The CDR3 loop spans 16 amino acids. Germline CDR1 is SEHNR and CDR2 is FQNEAQ (reference sequence). CDR3 nucleotide sequence: TGTGCCAGCAGCTCAACCCCCCCGGGACAGGGTGATGGCTACACCTTC. The encoded protein is CASSSTPPGQGDGYTF.

V and J are TRBV4-1 and TRBJ1-1, with TRBD1 matching over 7 bases. Germline V lookup: CDR1 MGHRA, CDR2 YSYEKL. V trimming: 7 bases; J trimming: 10 bases; junction bases outside the gene matches: 24. The CDR3 sequence is 17 residues long. CDR3 sequence: CASIETPGQRLISSAFF. The CDR3 DNA reads TGCGCCAGCATCGAGACACCGGGACAGAGGTTAATAAGTTCAGCTTTCTTT.

The chain links TRBV24-1 to TRBJ2-1, with TRBD1 as a possible D gene (6 bases). CDR3 length equals 17 residues. With 9 bases removed from V and 2 bases from J, the gap between germline ends came to 22 bases. Germline loops: CDR1 KGHDR, CDR2 SFDVKD. CDR3 in amino acids: CATQASGHNDPYNEQFF. CDR3 nucleotide sequence: TGTGCCACCCAAGCATCGGGACACAACGACCCCTACAATGAGCAGTTCTTC.

The chain carries TRBV6-5 and TRBJ2-7; possibly TRBD1 for D (6 bases). The ends were cut back, 2 bases at V and 4 bases at J, with 12 bases in the middle. Germline CDR1 is MNHEY and CDR2 is SVGAGI. This CDR3 is built from 14 residues. The CDR3: CASSYNTGSYEQYF. The CDR3 coding sequence is TGTGCCAGCAGTTACAACACAGGGAGTTACGAGCAGTACTTC.

This rearrangement joins TRBV28 to TRBJ2-2; 7 bases are a match to TRBD2. Looked up from germline, CDR1 is MDHEN and CDR2 is SYDVKM. J lost 0 bases, V lost 5 bases, and 3 bases had no gene match. The CDR3 spans 15 residues. CDR3 sequence (DNA): TGTGCCAGCAGTCTAGGACTAGCGAACACCGGGGAGCTGTTTTTT. This codes for CASSLGLANTGELFF.

The rearrangement uses TRBV7-2 and TRBJ1-2; D is unclear. The CDR3 is 12 residues long. Germline CDR1 is SGHTA and CDR2 is FQGNSA. Trimming removed 0 bases at V and 6 bases at J, with 5 bases between. CDR3 coding DNA: TGTGCCAGCAGCTTAGCCTCGGATGGCTACACCTTC. It codes for CASSLASDGYTF.

The chain is built from TRBV6-2 or TRBV6-3 and TRBJ2-7; D might be TRBD1 (6 bases). Germline assignment: CDR1 MNHEY and CDR2 SVGEGT. Trimming shortened V by 2 bases and J by 5 bases, and 28 bases separated the two germline ends. The CDR3 has 19 residues. This CDR3 reads CASSYQLRPGTSPSDEQYF. CDR3 sequence (DNA): TGTGCCAGCAGTTACCAATTACGACCCGGGACAAGCCCTTCTGACGAGCAGTACTTC.

The chain recombines TRBV19 with TRBJ2-1; D is ambiguous. The germline V and J ends were trimmed by 3 bases and 0 bases, with 9 bases remaining between them. The V gene's germline CDR1 is LNHDA and CDR2 SQIVND (reference sequence). CDR3 length equals 15 residues. The CDR3 coding sequence is TGTGCCAGTAGTATGTCAGGAAGCTCCTACAATGAGCAGTTCTTC. This gives the protein CASSMSGSSYNEQFF.

The chain couples TRBV30 to TRBJ1-2, with D hard to call. V was pared by 5 bases and J by 5 bases, with 9 bases between. This CDR3 has 11 residues. Per the germline V gene, CDR1 is GTSNPN and CDR2 is SVGIG (reference sequence). The CDR3 loop is CAWLRIYGYTF. The CDR3 DNA is TGTGCCTGGTTGAGGATTTATGGCTACACCTTC.

The chain links TRBV28 to TRBJ1-4; the D is unclear. V lost 4 bases, J lost 8 bases, and 5 bases lay in between. This CDR3 spans 11 amino acids. Germline V gives CDR1 MDHEN, CDR2 SYDVKM. The CDR3 DNA reads as TGTGCCAGCAGTTACTCAGAAAAACTGTTTTTT. Its translation is CASSYSEKLFF.

The chain couples TRBV9 to TRBJ2-3; TRBD1 agrees at 9 bases. This CDR3 region has 16 residues. Germline loops: CDR1 SGDLS, CDR2 YYNGEE. V trimming: 4 bases; J trimming: 3 bases; junction bases outside the gene matches: 9. The CDR3 is CASSPVGTGRTDTQYF. The CDR3 DNA reads as TGTGCCAGCAGCCCAGTTGGGACAGGGCGAACAGATACGCAGTATTTT.

The chain links TRBV6-1 to TRBJ2-5, with 9 bases matching TRBD1. CDR3 length: 15 amino acids. Trimming removed 3 bases from V and 1 base from J; junction bases left unmatched: 3. Looked up from germline, CDR1 is MNHNS and CDR2 is SASEGT. The CDR3 bases are TGTGCCAGCAGTGATGGACAGGGGACCCAAGAGACCCAGTACTTC. Translation gives CASSDGQGTQETQYF.

V is TRBV7-6 and J is TRBJ1-1; a possible D gene is TRBD1 (6 bases). The CDR3 extends over 13 amino acids. Deletions cut 5 bases from V and 4 bases from J, with 11 bases between. Germline CDR1 SGHVS, CDR2 FNYEAQ. Here the CDR3 reads CASSRQVSTEAFF. CDR3 sequence (DNA): TGTGCCAGCAGCCGACAGGTTAGCACTGAAGCTTTCTTT.

The chain has TRBV4-3 and TRBJ1-1; D is uncertain. V gave up 2 bases and J gave up 2 bases, with 6 bases separating them. Germline V gene lookup returns CDR1 LGHNA and CDR2 YSLEER. This CDR3 spans 13 amino acids. The DNA of the CDR3 is TGCGCCAGCAGCCAAATCCGTAACACTGAAGCTTTCTTT. This translates into CASSQIRNTEAFF.

V gene TRBV4-3 combines with J gene TRBJ1-4; 10 nucleotides align to TRBD1. This CDR3 has 16 residues. Per the germline V gene, CDR1 is LGHNA and CDR2 is YSLEER. V dropped 3 bases and J dropped 5; count of bases not matched to a gene: 6. CDR3: CASSQDPGQGNEKLFF. CDR3 nucleotides: TGCGCCAGCAGCCAGGACCCGGGACAGGGGAATGAAAAACTGTTTTTT.

This clone was observed a single time. The chain couples TRBV25-1 to TRBJ2-7; D ambiguous. Per germline, CDR1 MGHDK and CDR2 SYGVNS. The CDR3 loop spans 11 amino acids. Trimming stripped 7 bases from V and 5 bases from J, with 9 bases between. DNA for the CDR3: TGTGCCAGCACCAACTTGGACGAGCAGTACTTC. This translates into CASTNLDEQYF.

The rearrangement links TRBV19 to TRBJ2-3, with 7 bases that match TRBD2. The CDR3 contains 15 residues. The germline gives CDR1 LNHDA, CDR2 SQIVND (reference sequence). With 3 bases clipped from V and 5 bases from J, the junction kept 8 bases outside the gene matches. The DNA of the CDR3 is TGTGCCAGTAGTATGCGGCTAGCGGAGCAAGATACGCAGTATTTT. Translating gives CASSMRLAEQDTQYF. Filled out from reference TRBV19 and TRBJ2-3, the complete variable domain reads DGGITQSPKYLFRKEGQNVTLSCEQNLNHDAMYWYRQDPGQGLRLIYYSQIVNDFQKGDIAEGYSVSREKKESFPLTVTSAQKNPTAFYLCASSMRLAEQDTQYFGPGTRLTVL.